The rows below give T cell receptor beta chains drawn from one sample of a study of healthy donors' naive CD4 and CD8 T cells. In TCRdb, the reads were re-called with MiXCR into one record per CDR3 protein. The table has some 190,000 distinct CDR3 sequences, around three quarters seen once. The specimen sequenced was naive CD4+ and CD8+ T cells sorted from blood, pooled from several donors. These receptors all stem from a pool of human donors in good health; the sample pools cells from several healthy donors. Each CDR3 is given with its conserved first and last residue. Each record gives: D gene, V gene, J gene, CDR3 length, CDR3 protein. D genes are given only for firm matches.

.	TRBV29-1	TRBJ1-2	16	CSVEGVTKSANYGYTF
.	TRBV29-1	TRBJ1-1	12	CSVVGPLVEAFF
TRBD2	TRBV29-1	TRBJ2-5	14	CSVGAAGAQETQYF
.	TRBV27	TRBJ2-3	13	CASSLSSLDTQYF
.	TRBV29-1	TRBJ2-7	13	CSVGWQGPYEQYF
TRBD2	TRBV12-3/TRBV12-4	TRBJ2-7	14	CASSVAGGPYEQYF
TRBD2	TRBV4-2	TRBJ2-3	18	CASSQERRLAGYTDTQYF
TRBD1	TRBV18	TRBJ1-1	17	CASSLQGQGGMNTEAFF
.	TRBV27	TRBJ2-7	15	CASSSDRDTSYEQYF
.	TRBV29-1	TRBJ2-7	14	CSVLAWAGRGEQYF
.	TRBV19	TRBJ1-1	18	CASSMTGVPLTGNTEAFF
TRBD1	TRBV29-1	TRBJ2-1	14	CSVHRDRGYNEQFF
.	TRBV5-5	TRBJ2-5	17	CASSLAGPHPKPGTQYF
TRBD2	TRBV6-5	TRBJ2-1	19	CASLKRWLAGVSSYNEQFF
.	TRBV20-1	TRBJ2-7	12	CSGRGGTYEQYF
.	TRBV5-5	TRBJ1-5	14	CASSIGTSGQPQHF
.	TRBV29-1	TRBJ2-5	12	CSAGTLQETQYF
.	TRBV29-1	TRBJ2-5	14	CSSSAGKKQETQYF
TRBD1	TRBV6-5	TRBJ2-7	14	CASSYGQGAGEQYF
TRBD2	TRBV29-1	TRBJ2-7	15	CSATTTSGASYEQYF
TRBD2	TRBV19	TRBJ2-7	15	CASSHQGLATYEQYF
TRBD2	TRBV24-1	TRBJ2-1	15	CATSARAGGPNEQFF
.	TRBV29-1	TRBJ2-5	11	CSVGRSETQYF
.	TRBV29-1	TRBJ2-2	11	CSGLETGELFF
TRBD1	TRBV6-1	TRBJ2-1	16	CASSLHGQGTYNEQFF
TRBD1	TRBV12-3/TRBV12-4	TRBJ1-5	15	CASSQGQGNNQPQHF
TRBD1	TRBV30	TRBJ1-4	16	CAWSARDSQYYEKLFF
.	TRBV5-4	TRBJ1-1	14	CASSLEGQEAEAFF
.	TRBV30	TRBJ1-2	15	CAWSIGAPRSYGYTF
.	TRBV29-1	TRBJ2-1	11	CSGSGYNEQFF
.	TRBV5-1	TRBJ1-1	13	CASRFGGATETFF
.	TRBV27	TRBJ2-3	19	CASSFGTGMAGGPTDTQYF
TRBD1	TRBV6-5	TRBJ1-6	16	CASSYSTTGLTSPLHF
.	TRBV29-1	TRBJ2-2	13	CSVADSYPGELFF
.	TRBV29-1	TRBJ2-6	13	CSVWSSGANVLTF
.	TRBV11-2	TRBJ1-1	13	CASSLPGWAEAFF
.	TRBV6-5	TRBJ2-7	15	CASYYRGQATYEQYF
.	TRBV29-1	TRBJ2-3	14	CSGEDRPFTDTQYF
.	TRBV6-2/TRBV6-3	TRBJ2-5	12	CASSYPLETQYF
.	TRBV29-1	TRBJ2-1	14	CSVSDSLPRRGQFF
.	TRBV27	TRBJ1-1	15	CASSHTRQLNTEAFF
.	TRBV6-5	TRBJ1-4	15	CASSYTWAQNEKLFF
.	TRBV6-2/TRBV6-3	TRBJ1-5	11	CASDGGRAQHF
.	TRBV13	TRBJ2-7	16	CASSLRLGTDSYEQYF
.	TRBV18	TRBJ2-5	13	CASSPLGLETQYF
TRBD1	TRBV6-2/TRBV6-3	TRBJ2-1	17	CASSYWPSRQGDNEQFF
.	TRBV5-1	TRBJ1-1	14	CASSLEPLNTEAFF
TRBD2	TRBV19	TRBJ2-2	14	CASSPGLASGELFF
.	TRBV6-2/TRBV6-3	TRBJ2-5	12	CASRRTGETQYF
.	TRBV19	TRBJ2-2	13	CASTRAQGGELFF
TRBD1	TRBV12-3/TRBV12-4	TRBJ1-5	14	CASSLGDRAQPQHF
.	TRBV6-5	TRBJ2-1	13	CASSTGLGNEQFF
.	TRBV30	TRBJ1-5	14	CAWSVDLGGQPQHF
TRBD1	TRBV29-1	TRBJ2-4	14	CSVRDRAIENIQYF
TRBD1	TRBV29-1	TRBJ1-2	13	CSVNPGDRDGYTF
.	TRBV6-2/TRBV6-3	TRBJ2-7	15	CASSYRVQGPREQYF
.	TRBV10-3	TRBJ1-1	12	CAIASMNTEAFF
.	TRBV4-1	TRBJ2-3	14	CASSLSSSTDTQYF
.	TRBV5-6	TRBJ2-7	13	CASSFQPSYEQYF
TRBD2	TRBV29-1	TRBJ2-1	15	CSVEDPPAGAIKQFF